This T cell receptor beta chain was documented in a study of identifying expanded T cells in peripheral blood. Measured with immunoSEQ multiplex PCR; TCRdb has only the in-frame clones, and not every one. The profile shows 50,000 to 65,000 clones, roughly four fifths of them singletons. CDR1 is SNHLY and CDR2 is FYNNEI in the germline V gene. The V end was cut by 7 bases, the J end by 3 bases, with 3 bases between. This CDR3 is built from 10 residues. This chain uses TRBV2 with TRBJ2-5; D gene ambiguous. What was sequenced was blood. The receptor comes from a person aged 18 to 70 in good health. The CDR3, as DNA: TGTGCCAGCAAAAAAGAGACCCAGTACTTC. This sequence encodes CASKKETQYF.